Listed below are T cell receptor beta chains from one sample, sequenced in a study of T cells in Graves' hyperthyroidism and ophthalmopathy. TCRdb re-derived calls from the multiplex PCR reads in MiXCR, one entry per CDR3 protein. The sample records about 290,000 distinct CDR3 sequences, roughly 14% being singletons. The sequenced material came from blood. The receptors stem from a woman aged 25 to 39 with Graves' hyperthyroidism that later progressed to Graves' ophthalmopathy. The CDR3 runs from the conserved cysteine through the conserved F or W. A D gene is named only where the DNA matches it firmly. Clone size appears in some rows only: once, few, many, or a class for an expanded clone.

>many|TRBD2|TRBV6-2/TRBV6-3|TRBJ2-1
TGTGCCACCCATGACGGGCTAGCGGAGTACAATGAGCAGTTCTTC
CATHDGLAEYNEQFF
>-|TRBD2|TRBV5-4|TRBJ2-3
TGTGCCAGCAGCTCGCCGGTAGCGGGAACCGCGGATACGCAGTATTTT
CASSSPVAGTADTQYF
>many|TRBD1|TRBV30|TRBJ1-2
TGTGCCTGGAACCCCGGGACAGCTAACTATGGCTACACCTTC
CAWNPGTANYGYTF
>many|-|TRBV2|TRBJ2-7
TGTGCCAGCAGTGAAACTAGCTACGAGCAGTACTTC
CASSETSYEQYF
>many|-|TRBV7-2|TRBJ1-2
TGTGCCAGCAGCCCAGCTGGGCTGGGGGGGAATGGCTACACCTTC
CASSPAGLGGNGYTF
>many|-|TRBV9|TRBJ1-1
TGTGCCAGCAGCGTAGATGAAGGGGAAGTTGAAGCTTTCTTT
CASSVDEGEVEAFF
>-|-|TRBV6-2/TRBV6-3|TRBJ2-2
TGTGCCAGCAGTTACGAGATTCCATTTTACACCGGGGAGCTGTTTTTT
CASSYEIPFYTGELFF
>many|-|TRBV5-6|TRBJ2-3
TGTGCCAGCAGCTTGGTTCACAGAGGAGATACGCAGTATTTT
CASSLVHRGDTQYF
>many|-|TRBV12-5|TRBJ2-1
TGTGCTAGTGGGTTGGGGGACAATGAGCAGTTCTTC
CASGLGDNEQFF
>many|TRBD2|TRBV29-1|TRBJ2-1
TGCAGCGTTGAGCGGTCTAGCGGGAAAGTAGACAATGAGCAGTTCTTC
CSVERSSGKVDNEQFF
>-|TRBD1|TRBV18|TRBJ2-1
TGTGCCAGCTCACAACCGGGACAGGGGGCATCTGAGCAGTTCTTC
CASSQPGQGASEQFF
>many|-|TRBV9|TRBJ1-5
TGTGCCAGCAGCTTTGGAGAGCGGGGACAGCCCCAGCATTTT
CASSFGERGQPQHF
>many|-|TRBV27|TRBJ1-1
TGTGCCAGCAGTTTAACAGGTATGAACACTGAAGCTTTCTTT
CASSLTGMNTEAFF
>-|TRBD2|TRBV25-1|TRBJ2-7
TGTGCCAGCAGAGGAGGGCTGGGAGGGATCTTGTACGGGCAGTACTTC
CASRGGLGGILYGQYF
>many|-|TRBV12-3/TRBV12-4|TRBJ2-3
TGTGCCAGCAGTTCCCCCCCCGGGGATACGCAGTATTTT
CASSSPPGDTQYF
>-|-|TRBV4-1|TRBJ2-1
TGCGCCAGCAGCCAAGATCCGGACCCGTTGGCCTACAATGAGCAGTTCTTC
CASSQDPDPLAYNEQFF
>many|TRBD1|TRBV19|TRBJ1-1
TGTGCCAGTAGTATAGAACAGGGGCGAACCCCGAACACTGAAGCTTTCTTT
CASSIEQGRTPNTEAFF
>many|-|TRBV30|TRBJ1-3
TGTGCCTGGATGGGAGGCGGAAACACCATATATTTT
CAWMGGGNTIYF
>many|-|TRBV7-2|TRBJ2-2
TGTGCCAGCAGCACCGGACACTACGGAGCCGGGGAGCTGTTTTTT
CASSTGHYGAGELFF
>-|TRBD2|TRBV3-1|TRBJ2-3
TGTGCCAGCAGCCCCGCGAGCGGGAGTGGTACAGATACGCAGTATTTT
CASSPASGSGTDTQYF
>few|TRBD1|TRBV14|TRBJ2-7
TGTGCCAGCAGCCACCCGAGACAGGGCTCCTACGAGCAGTACTTC
CASSHPRQGSYEQYF
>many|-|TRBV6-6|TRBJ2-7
TGTGCCAGCAGTTACTCAATTGCGGGATTAGGCGAGCAGTACTTC
CASSYSIAGLGEQYF
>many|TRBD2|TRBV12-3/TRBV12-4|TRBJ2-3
TGTGCCAGCAGGCCCGGGACTAGCGGGAGATTGTATTTT
CASRPGTSGRLYF
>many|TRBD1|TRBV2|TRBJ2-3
TGTGCCAGCAGCCGACAGGGGATGGGCACAGATACGCAGTATTTT
CASSRQGMGTDTQYF
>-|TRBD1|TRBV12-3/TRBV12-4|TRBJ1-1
TGTGCCAGCAACCCGGGACAGTTGAACACTGAAGCTTTCTTT
CASNPGQLNTEAFF
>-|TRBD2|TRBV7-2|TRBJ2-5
TGTGCCAGCAGCCTCCGAAGACTAGCGGGTTACCAAGAGACCCAGTACTTC
CASSLRRLAGYQETQYF
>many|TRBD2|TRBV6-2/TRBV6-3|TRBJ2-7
TGTGCCAGCAGTTACGACCTTCCCGCGGGACTAGCGGGAGTCTCCTACGAGCAGTACTTC
CASSYDLPAGLAGVSYEQYF
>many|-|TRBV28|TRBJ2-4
TGTGCCAGCAGAAGCAGGGGTTTAGCCAAAAACATTCAGTACTTC
CASRSRGLAKNIQYF
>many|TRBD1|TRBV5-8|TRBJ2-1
TGTGCCAGCAGCTTGGCGGGACAGGGAGATGAGCAGTTCTTC
CASSLAGQGDEQFF
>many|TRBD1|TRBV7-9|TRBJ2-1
TGTGCCAGCAGCTCGACAGGGGGCCCTAGATCCTACAATGAGCAGTTCTTC
CASSSTGGPRSYNEQFF
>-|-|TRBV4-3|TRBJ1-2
TGCGCCAGCAGCCAGCCCGAAACCTCGGATGGCTACACCTTC
CASSQPETSDGYTF
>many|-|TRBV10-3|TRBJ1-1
TGTGCCATCAGTCCACGGAGTGCGAACACTGAAGCTTTCTTT
CAISPRSANTEAFF
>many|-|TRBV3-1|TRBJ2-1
TGTGCCAGCAGCCTCGAATCCGGGAATGAGCAGTTCTTC
CASSLESGNEQFF